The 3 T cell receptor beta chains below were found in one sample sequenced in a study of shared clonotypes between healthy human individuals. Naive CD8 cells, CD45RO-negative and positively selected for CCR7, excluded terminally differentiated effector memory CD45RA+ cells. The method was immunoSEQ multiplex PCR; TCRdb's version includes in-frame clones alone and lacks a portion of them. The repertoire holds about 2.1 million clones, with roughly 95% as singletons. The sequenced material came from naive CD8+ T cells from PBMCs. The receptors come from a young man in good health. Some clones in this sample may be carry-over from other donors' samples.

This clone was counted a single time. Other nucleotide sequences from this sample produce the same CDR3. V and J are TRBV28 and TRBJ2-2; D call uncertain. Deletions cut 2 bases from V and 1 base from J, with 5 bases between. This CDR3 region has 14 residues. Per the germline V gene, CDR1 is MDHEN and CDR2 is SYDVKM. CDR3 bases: TGTGCCAGCAGTTTAATCCTGAACACCGGGGAGCTGTTTTTT. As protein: CASSLILNTGELFF. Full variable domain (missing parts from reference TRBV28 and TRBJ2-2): DVKVTQSSRYLVKRTGEKVFLECVQDMDHENMFWYRQDPGLGLRLIYFSYDVKMKEKGDIPEGYSVSREKKERFSLILESASTNQTSMYLCASSLILNTGELFFGEGSRLTVL.

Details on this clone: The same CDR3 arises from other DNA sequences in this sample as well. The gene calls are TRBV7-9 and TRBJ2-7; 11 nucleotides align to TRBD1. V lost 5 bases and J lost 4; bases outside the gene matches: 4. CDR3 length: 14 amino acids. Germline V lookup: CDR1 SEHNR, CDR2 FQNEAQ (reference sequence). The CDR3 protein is CASSRTGGGYEQYF. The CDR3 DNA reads TGTGCCAGCAGCCGGACAGGGGGCGGTTACGAGCAGTACTTC.

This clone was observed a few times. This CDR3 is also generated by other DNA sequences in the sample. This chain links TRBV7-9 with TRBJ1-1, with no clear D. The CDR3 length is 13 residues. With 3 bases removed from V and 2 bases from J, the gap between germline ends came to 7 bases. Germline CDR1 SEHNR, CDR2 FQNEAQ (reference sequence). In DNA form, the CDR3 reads TGTGCCAGCAGCTTGGCACTTAACACTGAAGCTTTCTTT. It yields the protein CASSLALNTEAFF.